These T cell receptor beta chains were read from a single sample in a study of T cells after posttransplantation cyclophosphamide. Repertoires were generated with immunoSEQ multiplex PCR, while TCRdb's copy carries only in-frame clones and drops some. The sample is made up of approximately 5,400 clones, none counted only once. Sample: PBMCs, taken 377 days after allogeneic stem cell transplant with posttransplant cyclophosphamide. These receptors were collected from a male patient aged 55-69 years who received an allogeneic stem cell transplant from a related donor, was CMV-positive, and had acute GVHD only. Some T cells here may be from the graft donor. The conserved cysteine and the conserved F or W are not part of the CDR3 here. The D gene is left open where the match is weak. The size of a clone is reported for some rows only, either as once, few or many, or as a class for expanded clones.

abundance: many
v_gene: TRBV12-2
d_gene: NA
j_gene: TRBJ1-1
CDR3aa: ASRSELNTEAF

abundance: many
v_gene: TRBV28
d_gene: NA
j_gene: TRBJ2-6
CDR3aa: ASTLNSGANVLT

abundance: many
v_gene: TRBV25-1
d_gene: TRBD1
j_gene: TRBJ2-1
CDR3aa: ASRRQGVNNEQF

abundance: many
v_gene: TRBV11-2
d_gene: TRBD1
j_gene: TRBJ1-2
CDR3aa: ASSLIGQAYGYT

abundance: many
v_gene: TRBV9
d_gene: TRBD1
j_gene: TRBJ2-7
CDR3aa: ASSVAVGQGAENLYEQY

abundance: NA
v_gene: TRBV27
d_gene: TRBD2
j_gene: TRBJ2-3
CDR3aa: ASSSLSGGVGTDTQY

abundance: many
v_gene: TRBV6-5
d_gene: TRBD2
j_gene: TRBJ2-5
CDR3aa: ASSYSPGGKETQY

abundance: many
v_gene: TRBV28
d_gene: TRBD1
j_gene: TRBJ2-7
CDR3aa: ASSTQGIGSYEQY

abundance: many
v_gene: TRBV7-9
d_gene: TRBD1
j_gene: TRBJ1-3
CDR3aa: ASSANRGAGNTIY

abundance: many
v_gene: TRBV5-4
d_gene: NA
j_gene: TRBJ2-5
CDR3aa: ASSLDGGTQETQY

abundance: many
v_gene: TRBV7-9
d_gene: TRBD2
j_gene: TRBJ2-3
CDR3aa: ASSSLAGGPDTQY

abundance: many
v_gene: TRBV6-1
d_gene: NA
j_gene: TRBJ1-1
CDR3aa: ASSEVGARGGTEAF

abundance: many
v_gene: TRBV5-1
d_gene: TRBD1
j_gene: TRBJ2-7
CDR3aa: ASSLATGTVIYEQY

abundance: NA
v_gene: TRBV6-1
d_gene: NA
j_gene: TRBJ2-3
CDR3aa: ASSERQPWEFADTQY

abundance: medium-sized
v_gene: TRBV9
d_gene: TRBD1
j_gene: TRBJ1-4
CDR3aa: ASSVEGGQGWEKLF

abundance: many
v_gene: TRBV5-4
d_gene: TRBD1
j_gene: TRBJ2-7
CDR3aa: ASSLNRGTYEQY

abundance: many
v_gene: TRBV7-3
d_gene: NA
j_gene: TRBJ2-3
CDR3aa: ASSSQLLASTDTQY

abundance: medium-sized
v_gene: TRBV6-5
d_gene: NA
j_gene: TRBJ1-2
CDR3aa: ASLEFPTGNYGYT

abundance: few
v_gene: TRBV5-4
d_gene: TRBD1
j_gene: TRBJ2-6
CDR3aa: ASSLEGTGGSGASVLT

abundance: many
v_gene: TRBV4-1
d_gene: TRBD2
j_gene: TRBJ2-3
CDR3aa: ASSQGVPGGLAGGRVTDTQY

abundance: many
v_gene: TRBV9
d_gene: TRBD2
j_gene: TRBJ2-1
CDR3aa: ASSPRITGWAGGYNEQF

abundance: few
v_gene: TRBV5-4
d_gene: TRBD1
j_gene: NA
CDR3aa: ASSGQGADEQY

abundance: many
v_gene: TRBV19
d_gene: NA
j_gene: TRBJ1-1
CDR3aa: ASTPQGRGTEAF

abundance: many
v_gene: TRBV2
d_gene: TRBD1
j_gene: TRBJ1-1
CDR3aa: ASSYRGGDAEAF

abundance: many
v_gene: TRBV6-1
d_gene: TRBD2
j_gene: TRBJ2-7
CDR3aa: ASSEGPGAGGDEQY

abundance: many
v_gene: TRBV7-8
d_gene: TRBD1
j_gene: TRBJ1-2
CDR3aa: ASSNRDRHYGYT